This T cell receptor beta chain was identified during a study of OX40 agonist ivuxolimab in advanced cancers. The length of the CDR3 is 13 residues. Germline trimming cut 3 bases from V and 5 bases from J; bases unmatched to any gene: 2. The germline V gene encodes CDR1 SGHDT and CDR2 YYEEEE. TCRdb's copy holds only in-frame clones and misses some; the assay was immunoSEQ multiplex PCR. Of about 40,000 clones listed, 75% to 90% were seen once; the top ten hold roughly 2.7%. This chain links TRBV5-6 with TRBJ2-5, with 9 nucleotides matching TRBD2. The clonotype was recovered from an adult with an advanced solid tumor such as melanoma, head and neck, liver or kidney cancer. The sequences come from CD4+ or CD8+ T cells sorted from blood, collected in a trial of the OX40 agonist ivuxolimab. CDR3 amino acids: CASSSAGGETQYF. CDR3 nucleotides: TGTGCCAGCAGCTCGGCGGGAGGGGAGACCCAGTACTTC. Full variable domain (outside the CDR3, taken from reference TRBV5-6 and TRBJ2-5): DAGVTQSPTHLIKTRGQQVTLRCSPKSGHDTVSWYQQALGQGPQFIFQYYEEEERQRGNFPDRFSGHQFPNYSSELNVNALLLGDSALYLCASSSAGGETQYFGPGTRLLVL.